This record concerns one T cell receptor beta chain sequence. Antigen: not known. Sequencing used cDNA as its template, made by extracting RNA and reverse transcribing it. Profiling relied on immunoSEQ multiplex PCR, and the TCRdb table lists in-frame clones only, not all of them. The data contain about 64,000 clones, around 42% of them singletons. These data originate in a study of CD8+ T cells in alopecia areata. General observations from the study: Numerous clones, expanded in lesions, remained in scalp and blood during tofacitinib.

Treatment meaning: oral pan-JAK inhibitor, 5-10 mg twice daily. V trimming: 5 bases; J trimming: 4 bases; junction bases outside the gene matches: 3. CDR1 is SGHTA and CDR2 is FQGTGA in the germline V gene. The CDR3 runs 13 residues. Sequences were derived from CD8+ T cells sorted from blood, sampled at approximately week 37, from a patient treated with tofacitinib. The chain carries TRBV7-3 and TRBJ2-3; 7 positions agree with TRBD1. This sequence originates from a human donor with alopecia areata. CDR3 residues: CASSGTGADTQYF. In DNA form, the CDR3 reads TGTGCCAGCAGCGGAACAGGGGCAGATACGCAGTATTTT.